The present T cell receptor beta chain was sequenced within a study of blood T cells in healthy people across ages. Through a sample-barcoded 5' primer and a J-beta primer mix, a second PCR was run for roughly 6 to 11 cycles. From the 5' RACE reads, TCRdb called clonotypes with MiXCR, one entry per CDR3 protein. The data contain 1.5 million to 2 million distinct CDR3 sequences, around half of them singletons. Isolation per sample recovered at least 6 million PBMCs. Trimming took off 6 bases at V and 0 bases at J, with 18 bases between the two ends. This CDR3 region has 17 residues. This sequence was found in a woman aged 40 to 50 in good health. The rearrangement links TRBV12-3 or TRBV12-4 to TRBJ2-1; D gene ambiguous. Sequences were obtained from blood. The CDR3 region has the DNA TGTGCCAGCAGCCCCCGTGCGAGCTTAAGCTCCTACAATGAGCAGTTCTTC. Amino acid sequence: CASSPRASLSSYNEQFF.